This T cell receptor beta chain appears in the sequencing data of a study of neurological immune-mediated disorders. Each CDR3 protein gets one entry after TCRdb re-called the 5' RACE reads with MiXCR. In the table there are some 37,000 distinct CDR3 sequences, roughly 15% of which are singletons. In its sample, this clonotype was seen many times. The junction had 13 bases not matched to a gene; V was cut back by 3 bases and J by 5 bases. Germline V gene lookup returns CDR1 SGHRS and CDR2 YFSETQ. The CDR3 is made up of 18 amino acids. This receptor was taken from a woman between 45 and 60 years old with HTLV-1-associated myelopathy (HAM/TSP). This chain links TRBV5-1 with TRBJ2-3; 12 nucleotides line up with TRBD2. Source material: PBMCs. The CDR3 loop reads CASSSGSLTSGGGDTQYF. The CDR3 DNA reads TGCGCCAGCAGCTCTGGTTCCTTGACTAGCGGGGGAGGAGATACGCAGTATTTT.